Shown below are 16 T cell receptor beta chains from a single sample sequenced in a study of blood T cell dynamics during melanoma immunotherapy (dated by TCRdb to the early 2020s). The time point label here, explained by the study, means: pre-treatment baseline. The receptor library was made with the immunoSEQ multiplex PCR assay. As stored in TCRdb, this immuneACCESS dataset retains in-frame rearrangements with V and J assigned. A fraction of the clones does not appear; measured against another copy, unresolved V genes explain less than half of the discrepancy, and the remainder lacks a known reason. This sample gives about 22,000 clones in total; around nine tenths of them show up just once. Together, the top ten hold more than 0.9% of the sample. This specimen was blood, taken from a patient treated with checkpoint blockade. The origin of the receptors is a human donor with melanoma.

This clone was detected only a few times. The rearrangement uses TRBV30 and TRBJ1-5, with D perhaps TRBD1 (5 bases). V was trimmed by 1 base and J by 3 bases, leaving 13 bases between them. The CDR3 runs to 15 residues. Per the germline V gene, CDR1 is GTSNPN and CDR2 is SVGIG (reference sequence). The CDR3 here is CAWSAGSDNNQPQHF. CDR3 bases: TGTGCCTGGAGTGCAGGGAGCGATAACAATCAGCCCCAGCATTTT.

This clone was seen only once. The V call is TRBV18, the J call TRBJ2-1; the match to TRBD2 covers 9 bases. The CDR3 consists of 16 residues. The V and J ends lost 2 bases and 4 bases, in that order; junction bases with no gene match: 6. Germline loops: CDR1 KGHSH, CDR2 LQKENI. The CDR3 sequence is CASSPKRGAVYNEQFF. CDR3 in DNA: TGTGCCAGCTCACCAAAGCGGGGGGCTGTGTACAATGAGCAGTTCTTC.

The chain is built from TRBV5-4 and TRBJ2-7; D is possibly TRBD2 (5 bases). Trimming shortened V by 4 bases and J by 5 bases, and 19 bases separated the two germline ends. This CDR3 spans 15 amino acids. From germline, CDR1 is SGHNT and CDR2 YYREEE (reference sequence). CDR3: CASSTDGGGSHEQYF. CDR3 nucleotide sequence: TGTGCCAGCAGCACGGATGGAGGCGGGTCCCACGAGCAGTACTTC. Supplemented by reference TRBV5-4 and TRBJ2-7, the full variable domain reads ETGVTQSPTHLIKTRGQQVTLRCSSQSGHNTVSWYQQALGQGPQFIFQYYREEENGRGNFPPRFSGLQFPNYSSELNVNALELDDSALYLCASSTDGGGSHEQYFGPGTRLTVT.

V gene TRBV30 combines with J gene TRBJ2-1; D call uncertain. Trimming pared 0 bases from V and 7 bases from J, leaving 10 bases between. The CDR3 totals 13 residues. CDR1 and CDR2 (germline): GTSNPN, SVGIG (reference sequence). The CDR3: CAWSVLLTNEQFF. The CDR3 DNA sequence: TGTGCCTGGAGTGTACTACTTACTAATGAGCAGTTCTTC.

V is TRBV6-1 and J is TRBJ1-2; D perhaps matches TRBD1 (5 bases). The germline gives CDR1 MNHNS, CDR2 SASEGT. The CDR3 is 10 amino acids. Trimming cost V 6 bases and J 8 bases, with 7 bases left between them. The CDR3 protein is CASSREGYTF. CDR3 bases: TGTGCCAGCAGCAGGGAGGGCTACACCTTC.

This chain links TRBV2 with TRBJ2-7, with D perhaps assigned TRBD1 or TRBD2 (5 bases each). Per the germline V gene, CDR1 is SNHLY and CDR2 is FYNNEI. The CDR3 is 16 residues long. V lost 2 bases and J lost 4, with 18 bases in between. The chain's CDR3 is CASSEWVGGRWYEQYF. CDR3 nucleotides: TGTGCCAGCAGTGAATGGGTTGGGGGACGCTGGTACGAGCAGTACTTC.

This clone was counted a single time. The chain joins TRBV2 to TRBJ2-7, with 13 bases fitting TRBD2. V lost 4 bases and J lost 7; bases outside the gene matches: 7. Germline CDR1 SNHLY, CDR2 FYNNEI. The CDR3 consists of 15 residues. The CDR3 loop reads CASSALAGGPGEQYF. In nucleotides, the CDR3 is TGTGCCAGCAGTGCACTAGCGGGAGGGCCTGGTGAGCAGTACTTC.

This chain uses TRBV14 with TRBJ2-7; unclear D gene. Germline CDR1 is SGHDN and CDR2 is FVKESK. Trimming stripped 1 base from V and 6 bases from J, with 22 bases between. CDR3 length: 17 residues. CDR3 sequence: CASSQGLGTVVKGEQYF. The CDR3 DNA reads TGTGCCAGCAGCCAAGGTTTGGGAACCGTAGTTAAGGGCGAGCAGTACTTC.

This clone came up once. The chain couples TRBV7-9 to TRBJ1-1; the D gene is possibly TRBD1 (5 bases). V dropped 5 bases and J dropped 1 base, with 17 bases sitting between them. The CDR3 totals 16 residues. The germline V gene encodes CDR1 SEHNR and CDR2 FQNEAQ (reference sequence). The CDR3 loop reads CASSPIRGGRNTEAFF. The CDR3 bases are TGTGCCAGCAGCCCAATTCGGGGGGGGAGGAACACTGAAGCTTTCTTT.

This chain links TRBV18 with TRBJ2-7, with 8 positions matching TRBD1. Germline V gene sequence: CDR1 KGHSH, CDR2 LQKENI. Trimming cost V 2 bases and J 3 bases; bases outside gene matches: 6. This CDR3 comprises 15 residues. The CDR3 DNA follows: TGTGCCAGCTCACCAGGTACAGGGGGTCTCTACGAGCAGTACTTC. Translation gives CASSPGTGGLYEQYF.

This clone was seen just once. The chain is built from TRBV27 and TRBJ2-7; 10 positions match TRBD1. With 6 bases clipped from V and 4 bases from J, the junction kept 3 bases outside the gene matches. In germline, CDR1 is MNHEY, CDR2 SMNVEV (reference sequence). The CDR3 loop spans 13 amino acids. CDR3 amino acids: CASSRQGAYEQYF. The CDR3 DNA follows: TGTGCCAGCAGCAGACAGGGGGCATACGAGCAGTACTTC.

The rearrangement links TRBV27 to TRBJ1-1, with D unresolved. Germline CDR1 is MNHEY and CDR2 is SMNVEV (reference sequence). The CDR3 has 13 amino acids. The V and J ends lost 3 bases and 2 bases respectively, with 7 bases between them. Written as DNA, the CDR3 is TGTGCCAGCAGTTTGTGGGAAAACACTGAAGCTTTCTTT. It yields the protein CASSLWENTEAFF.

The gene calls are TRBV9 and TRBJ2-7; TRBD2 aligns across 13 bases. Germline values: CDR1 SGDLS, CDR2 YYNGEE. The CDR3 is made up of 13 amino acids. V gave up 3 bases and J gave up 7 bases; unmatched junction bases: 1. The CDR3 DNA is TGTGCCAGCAGCGAGGGACTAGCGGGGGAGCAGTACTTC. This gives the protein CASSEGLAGEQYF.

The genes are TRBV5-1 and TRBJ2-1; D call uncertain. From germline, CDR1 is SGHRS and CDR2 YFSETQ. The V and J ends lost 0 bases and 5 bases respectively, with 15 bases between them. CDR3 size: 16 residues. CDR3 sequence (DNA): TGCGCCAGCAGCTTGGGCTTGGGTAATATTGACAATGAGCAGTTCTTC. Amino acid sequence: CASSLGLGNIDNEQFF.

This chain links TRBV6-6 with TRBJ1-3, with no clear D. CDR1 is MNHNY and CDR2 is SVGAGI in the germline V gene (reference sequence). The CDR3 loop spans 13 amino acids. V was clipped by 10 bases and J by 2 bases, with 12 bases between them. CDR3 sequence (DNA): TGTGCCATAGGAGGGCGGGCTGGAAACACCATATATTTT. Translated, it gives CAIGGRAGNTIYF.

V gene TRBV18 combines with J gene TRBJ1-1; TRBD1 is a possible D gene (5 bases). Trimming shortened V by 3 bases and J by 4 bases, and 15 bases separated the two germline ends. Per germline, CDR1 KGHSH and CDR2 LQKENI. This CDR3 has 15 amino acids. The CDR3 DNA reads TGTGCCAGCTCACCGCGCCGGGACCAGGGCACTGAAGCTTTCTTT. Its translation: CASSPRRDQGTEAFF.